Below are 8 T cell receptor beta chains sequenced from a single sample in a study of shared T cell receptors in the human thymus. Here immunoSEQ multiplex PCR was the method, and the copy in TCRdb shows in-frame clones only, minus some. The sample carries over 450,000 clones, approximately 78% recorded once. The same specimen was also included in a second study, on human thymus T cells.

Sequencing used thymocytes. These receptors were taken from a boy younger than two with a congenital heart defect.

The chain recombines TRBV27 with TRBJ2-2, with 14 bases that match TRBD2. Trimming took 6 bases from V and 7 from J; bases not matched to a gene: 19. The length of the CDR3 is 20 residues. CDR1 is MNHEY and CDR2 is SMNVEV in the germline V gene (reference sequence). The CDR3 is CASRALGTSGRGWLGGELFF. CDR3 nucleotides: TGTGCCAGCAGGGCCCTCGGGACTAGCGGGAGAGGGTGGCTAGGCGGGGAGCTGTTTTTT.

This clone was found a few times. The rearrangement uses TRBV25-1 and TRBJ2-1; D possibly corresponds to TRBD1 (5 bases). In germline, CDR1 is MGHDK, CDR2 SYGVNS. V lost 7 bases and J lost 2, with 15 bases in between. The CDR3 is 15 amino acids. Here the CDR3 DNA reads TGTGCCAGCACCCCTCGGGCAGGGCCCTACAATGAGCAGTTCTTC. Protein sequence: CASTPRAGPYNEQFF.

The chain carries TRBV5-1 and TRBJ2-4; 11 nucleotides match TRBD2. Germline trimming cut 0 bases from V and 0 bases from J; bases unmatched to any gene: 8. This CDR3 is 19 amino acids long. Germline V gives CDR1 SGHRS, CDR2 YFSETQ. CDR3 nucleotide sequence: TGCGCCAGCAGCTTGGAGCCTAGCGGGGGGAGTCTAGCCAAAAACATTCAGTACTTC. Amino acid sequence: CASSLEPSGGSLAKNIQYF. The full variable domain, its missing parts supplied by reference TRBV5-1 and TRBJ2-4, is KAGVTQTPRYLIKTRGQQVTLSCSPISGHRSVSWYQQTPGQGLQFLFEYFSETQRNKGNFPGRFSGRQFSNSRSEMNVSTLELGDSALYLCASSLEPSGGSLAKNIQYFGAGTRLSVL.

The chain has TRBV6-5 and TRBJ2-3; 11 positions match TRBD2. Germline V gene sequence: CDR1 MNHEY, CDR2 SVGAGI. CDR3 size: 16 residues. Unmatched junction bases numbered 10, after V lost 0 bases and J lost 11 bases. CDR3: CASSYSTSGTIGGQYF. CDR3 DNA: TGTGCCAGCAGTTACTCGACTAGCGGGACGATAGGCGGGCAGTATTTT.

This chain connects TRBV4-3 to TRBJ2-1, with D possibly matching TRBD2 (5 bases). There are 17 residues in the CDR3. Deletions cut 0 bases from V and 1 base from J, with 13 bases between. Germline V lookup: CDR1 LGHNA, CDR2 YSLEER. The CDR3 DNA follows: TGCGCCAGCAGCCAAGATCGCCTAGCTTTATCCTACAATGAGCAGTTCTTC. It is translated as CASSQDRLALSYNEQFF.

The chain employs TRBV5-6 and TRBJ1-5, with 7 bases lining up with TRBD1. The V segment lost 4 bases and the J segment 2 bases; nucleotides outside the gene matches: 3. The CDR3 contains 14 residues. Looked up from germline, CDR1 is SGHDT and CDR2 is YYEEEE. The CDR3: CASSHTGGNQPQHF. The CDR3 nucleotides read TGTGCCAGCAGCCACACAGGGGGCAATCAGCCCCAGCATTTT.

This clone was counted only a few times. In nucleotides, the CDR3 is TGTGCCAGCAGCTACCGGGATACGCAGTATTTT. Its translation: CASSYRDTQYF. The chain couples TRBV7-6 to TRBJ2-3; the D is unclear. In germline, CDR1 is SGHVS, CDR2 FNYEAQ. Deletions cut 4 bases from V and 6 bases from J, with 5 bases between. The CDR3 is 11 residues long.

This chain connects TRBV5-1 to TRBJ1-2, with a weak D call TRBD1 (5 bases). Trimming removed 0 bases from V and 8 bases from J, with 14 bases in between. The CDR3 loop spans 14 amino acids. Looked up from germline, CDR1 is SGHRS and CDR2 is YFSETQ. The CDR3 sequence: CASSLAARQRGYTF. DNA of the CDR3: TGCGCCAGCAGCTTGGCTGCCCGACAGAGGGGCTACACCTTC.